The T cell receptor (beta chain) described here comes from a study of liver allograft versus peripheral blood T cells. Study-wide context: Comparing T cell receptor repertoires in transplanted livers with those in recipients' peripheral blood was part of the design.

This clonotype was observed a handful of times. Germline V gives CDR1 MNHNY, CDR2 SVGAGI (reference sequence). V shed 2 bases and J 0 bases; nucleotides not matched to a gene: 4. The CDR3 covers 16 residues. TCRdb analysed the reads with MiXCR anew, one entry per CDR3 protein. The sample records roughly 6,700 distinct CDR3 sequences, less than 20% being singletons. This clonotype was sampled from a human patient who had a liver transplant. Some T cells may have originated in the graft donor. The chain combines TRBV6-6 with TRBJ2-7, with 10 bases identical to TRBD1. This CDR3 is CASSYDRGLNSYEQYF. As DNA, the CDR3 is TGTGCCAGCAGTTACGACAGGGGGCTGAACTCCTACGAGCAGTACTTC.